The 30 T cell receptor beta chains below come from one sample, sequenced in a study of blood T cell repertoires in COVID-19. TCRdb's table, derived via immunoSEQ multiplex PCR, lists solely in-frame clones and lacks some. The repertoire includes around 99,000 clones, 90% of them detected once, and 5% to 6.5% sits in the top ten. Sequencing was performed on peripheral blood. Source of these receptors: a man aged 45-65 years with acute or convalescent COVID-19.

J is TRBJ2-3 and V is TRBV5-6; the D gene is possibly TRBD2 (6 bases). Germline loops: CDR1 SGHDT, CDR2 YYEEEE. This CDR3 contains 15 residues. V lost 1 base, J lost 2 bases, and 11 bases lay in between. CDR3 in DNA: TGTGCCAGCAGCTTGCCGGGAGCCAACACAGATACGCAGTATTTT. Its translation is CASSLPGANTDTQYF. Supplemented by reference TRBV5-6 and TRBJ2-3, the full variable domain reads DAGVTQSPTHLIKTRGQQVTLRCSPKSGHDTVSWYQQALGQGPQFIFQYYEEEERQRGNFPDRFSGHQFPNYSSELNVNALLLGDSALYLCASSLPGANTDTQYFGPGTRLTVL.

The rearrangement uses TRBV9 and TRBJ2-1; 7 bases agree with TRBD2. The CDR3 is 17 residues long. Germline lookup yields CDR1 SGDLS and CDR2 YYNGEE. The V gene end was trimmed by 1 base and the J gene end by 4 bases; junction bases not matched to a gene: 11. CDR3 sequence: CASSVLSSSGRYNEQFF. CDR3 nucleotides: TGTGCCAGCAGCGTACTATCGAGTAGCGGGCGATACAATGAGCAGTTCTTC.

The rearrangement uses TRBV19 and TRBJ1-2, with 9 bases aligning to TRBD1. V was clipped by 5 bases and J by 2 bases; unmatched bases: 15. There are 18 residues in the CDR3. Germline loops: CDR1 LNHDA, CDR2 SQIVND (reference sequence). CDR3 DNA: TGTGCCAGTAGTCCCCACCACGGGACAGGGCCTATAAACTATGGCTACACCTTC. It codes for CASSPHHGTGPINYGYTF. Drawing the rest from reference TRBV19 and TRBJ1-2, the complete variable domain is DGGITQSPKYLFRKEGQNVTLSCEQNLNHDAMYWYRQDPGQGLRLIYYSQIVNDFQKGDIAEGYSVSREKKESFPLTVTSAQKNPTAFYLCASSPHHGTGPINYGYTFGSGTRLTVV.

The V and J genes are TRBV7-2 and TRBJ1-2; possible D gene TRBD1, 5 bases. Between the trimmed V and J ends, which lost 5 bases and 2 bases, there was a span of 15 bases. The CDR3 length is 15 residues. Germline V gives CDR1 SGHTA, CDR2 FQGNSA. Here the CDR3 DNA reads TGTGCCAGCAGCCACCCACCGGGGGGGAACTATGGCTACACCTTC. It is translated as CASSHPPGGNYGYTF.

The rearrangement uses TRBV5-6 and TRBJ1-2; 7 nucleotides align to TRBD1. Germline V gives CDR1 SGHDT, CDR2 YYEEEE. V was clipped by 6 bases and J by 2 bases; unmatched bases: 4. CDR3 length: 13 residues. CDR3: CASTLQGNYGYTF. The CDR3 nucleotides read TGTGCCAGCACCCTACAGGGGAACTATGGCTACACCTTC.

This sequence joins TRBV12-3 or TRBV12-4 and TRBJ2-7; D might be TRBD1 (6 bases). The CDR3 covers 13 residues. V lost 8 bases, J lost 6 bases, and 17 bases lay in between. The CDR3 DNA follows: TGTGCCAGCGGGGCAGGGGCGCCGGGCGAGCAGTACTTC. Translating gives CASGAGAPGEQYF.

This chain links TRBV19 with TRBJ2-7; 7 bases are a match to TRBD1. With 7 bases clipped from V and 0 bases from J, the junction kept 6 bases outside the gene matches. This CDR3 has 14 amino acids. CDR1 is LNHDA and CDR2 is SQIVND in the germline V gene (reference sequence). This CDR3 is CASTPTGPSYEQYF. The CDR3 DNA follows: TGTGCCAGTACCCCGACAGGGCCCTCCTACGAGCAGTACTTC. The full variable domain, in which reference TRBV19 and TRBJ2-7 provide the parts outside the CDR3, is DGGITQSPKYLFRKEGQNVTLSCEQNLNHDAMYWYRQDPGQGLRLIYYSQIVNDFQKGDIAEGYSVSREKKESFPLTVTSAQKNPTAFYLCASTPTGPSYEQYFGPGTRLTVT.

The V and J genes are TRBV4-3 and TRBJ1-2, with TRBD1 identical over 7 bases. Germline loops: CDR1 LGHNA, CDR2 YSLEER. This CDR3 is built from 17 residues. The V gene end was trimmed by 2 bases and the J gene end by 0 bases; junction bases not matched to a gene: 9. CDR3 DNA sequence: TGCGCCAGCAGCCAAACGACAGGGCCCCTATCTAACTATGGCTACACCTTC. Its protein is CASSQTTGPLSNYGYTF.

This chain uses TRBV5-1 with TRBJ1-4; D is perhaps TRBD1 (5 bases). This CDR3 comprises 15 residues. CDR1 and CDR2 from the germline V gene are SGHRS and YFSETQ. The germline V and J ends were trimmed by 0 bases and 3 bases, with 9 bases remaining between them. The CDR3 region is CASSLAGVSNEKLFF. The CDR3 DNA sequence: TGCGCCAGCAGCTTGGCGGGGGTTTCTAATGAAAAACTGTTTTTT.

V and J are TRBV24-1 and TRBJ1-5; D might be TRBD1 (6 bases). Germline lookup yields CDR1 KGHDR and CDR2 SFDVKD. This CDR3 comprises 16 residues. Trimming removed 3 bases from V and 4 bases from J, with 15 bases in between. The chain's CDR3 is CATSDPRQASNQPQHF. The CDR3 DNA sequence: TGTGCCACCAGTGATCCCAGACAGGCTTCAAATCAGCCCCAGCATTTT.

The chain combines TRBV7-9 with TRBJ2-1; D might be TRBD2 (5 bases). The CDR3 totals 13 residues. With 0 bases removed from V and 6 bases from J, the gap between germline ends came to 6 bases. Germline-derived CDR1 and CDR2 are SEHNR and FQNEAQ (reference sequence). The CDR3: CASSLAGVNEQFF. In DNA, the CDR3 is TGTGCCAGCAGCTTAGCCGGGGTCAATGAGCAGTTCTTC.

The CDR3 region is CATRKEGSTDTQYF. The CDR3 DNA reads TGTGCCACCCGTAAGGAGGGGTCCACAGATACGCAGTATTTT. This sequence joins TRBV2 and TRBJ2-3, with D possibly being TRBD2 (6 bases). The length of the CDR3 is 14 residues. V shed 10 bases and J shed 2 bases, with 16 bases lying between them. CDR1 is SNHLY, CDR2 FYNNEI, per germline. Using reference TRBV2 and TRBJ2-3 for the parts outside the CDR3, the full variable domain is EPEVTQTPSHQVTQMGQEVILRCVPISNHLYFYWYRQILGQKVEFLVSFYNNEISEKSEIFDDQFSVERPDGSNFTLKIRSTKLEDSAMYFCATRKEGSTDTQYFGPGTRLTVL.

The chain combines TRBV27 with TRBJ1-6; no definite D call. The germline gives CDR1 MNHEY, CDR2 SMNVEV (reference sequence). This CDR3 region has 12 residues. Deletions cut 3 bases from V and 10 bases from J, with 7 bases between. The CDR3 region is CASSFVGSPLHF. The CDR3 DNA sequence: TGTGCCAGCAGTTTTGTCGGGTCACCCCTCCACTTT.

The chain couples TRBV7-9 to TRBJ2-7, with D possibly being TRBD2 (5 bases). V dropped 1 base and J dropped 5 bases, with 12 bases sitting between them. The CDR3 is made up of 14 amino acids. CDR1 SEHNR and CDR2 FQNEAQ come from the germline V gene (reference sequence). The CDR3 region is CASSLGRDSNEQYF. The CDR3 nucleotides are TGTGCCAGCAGCTTAGGCCGGGATTCGAACGAGCAGTACTTC.

This clone has a single count. The chain links TRBV6-5 to TRBJ1-1; the match to TRBD1 covers 8 bases. Germline V CDR1 and CDR2: MNHEY, SVGAGI. J lost 5 bases, V lost 1 base, and 6 bases had no gene match. The CDR3 is 15 amino acids. The CDR3 region is CASSYWSGGETEAFF. The CDR3 DNA is TGTGCCAGCAGTTACTGGTCAGGGGGCGAAACTGAAGCTTTCTTT.

This chain uses TRBV7-2 with TRBJ2-5; possible D gene TRBD1, 6 bases. Germline V CDR1 and CDR2: SGHTA, FQGNSA. With 5 bases removed from V and 6 bases from J, the gap between germline ends came to 16 bases. This CDR3 is 14 amino acids long. CDR3 sequence reads: CASSPRQVGKTQYF. For the CDR3, the DNA is TGTGCCAGCAGCCCCCGACAGGTGGGGAAGACCCAGTACTTC.

The V gene is TRBV7-9, the J gene TRBJ1-2; D unclear. Germline loops: CDR1 SEHNR, CDR2 FQNEAQ (reference sequence). This CDR3 has 12 amino acids. V shed 1 base and J shed 4 bases, with 4 bases lying between them. Here the CDR3 reads CASSLGGYGYTF. The DNA of the CDR3 is TGTGCCAGCAGCTTAGGCGGCTATGGCTACACCTTC.

The rearrangement joins TRBV5-4 to TRBJ2-3, with 11 bases that match TRBD1. The CDR3 length is 17 residues. The germline V gene has CDR1 SGHNT and CDR2 YYREEE (reference sequence). V trimming: 4 bases; J trimming: 0 bases; junction bases outside the gene matches: 7. The CDR3: CASSPGQGAWSTDTQYF. CDR3 bases: TGTGCCAGCAGCCCAGGACAGGGGGCGTGGAGCACAGATACGCAGTATTTT.

The rearrangement links TRBV10-3 to TRBJ2-1; 7 nucleotides match TRBD2. Germline V gene sequence: CDR1 ENHRY, CDR2 SYGVKD. The trim removed 7 bases at V and 4 bases at J, leaving 10 bases unmatched. CDR3 size: 15 residues. CDR3 sequence: CAIKGAGRPYNEQFF. The DNA of the CDR3 is TGTGCCATCAAAGGAGCGGGAAGACCTTACAATGAGCAGTTCTTC.

The chain has TRBV3-1 (or the pseudogene TRBV3-2) and TRBJ1-1; D is unclear. The V end was cut by 1 base, the J end by 4 bases, with 10 bases between. The CDR3 is 14 residues long. CDR1 and CDR2 (germline): LGHDT, YNNKEL (reference sequence). In DNA, the CDR3 is TGTGCCAGCAGCCAAGTATCAAGGAGCACTGAAGCTTTCTTT. Residues: CASSQVSRSTEAFF.

In this sample, this clone turned up once. V gene TRBV30 combines with J gene TRBJ2-3, with a weak D call TRBD2 (7 bases). This CDR3 is 16 amino acids long. Germline loops: CDR1 GTSNPN, CDR2 SVGIG (reference sequence). V was pared by 4 bases and J by 0 bases, with 17 bases between. In DNA form, the CDR3 reads TGTGCCTGGACCAGGAGGGGGGGCGGGAGCACAGATACGCAGTATTTT. This gives the protein CAWTRRGGGSTDTQYF.

The chain links TRBV29-1 to TRBJ1-5; TRBD1 agrees at 10 bases. With 3 bases clipped from V and 11 bases from J, the junction kept 4 bases outside the gene matches. The CDR3 extends over 12 amino acids. CDR1 is SQVTM and CDR2 is ANQGSEA in the germline V gene. CDR3 sequence (DNA): TGCAGCGTTGAGGGACAGGGGAGGTCCCAGCATTTT. Its translation: CSVEGQGRSQHF.

This chain connects TRBV30 to TRBJ1-5; possible D gene TRBD1, 6 bases. The CDR3 loop spans 16 amino acids. Trimming took 3 bases from V and 0 from J, leaving 15 bases between them. Germline-derived CDR1 and CDR2 are GTSNPN and SVGIG (reference sequence). The CDR3 loop reads CAWSRLGAVSNQPQHF. CDR3 in DNA: TGTGCCTGGAGCCGTCTGGGGGCAGTTAGCAATCAGCCCCAGCATTTT.

The gene calls are TRBV4-2 and TRBJ1-5; 9 nucleotides line up with TRBD1. Germline CDR1 and CDR2: LGHNA and YNFKEQ. This CDR3 has 15 residues. Trimming cost V 4 bases and J 7 bases; bases outside gene matches: 8. In DNA, the CDR3 is TGTGCCAGCAGCCCGGGACAGGGCAAGCGGCAGCCCCAGCATTTT. This gives the protein CASSPGQGKRQPQHF.

The chain joins TRBV24-1 to TRBJ2-1; perhaps TRBD1 as D (6 bases). V lost 5 bases to trimming and J lost 6 bases, with 13 bases between them. Germline V gene lookup returns CDR1 KGHDR and CDR2 SFDVKD. CDR3 length: 14 residues. In DNA, the CDR3 is TGTGCCACCAGTGCTCTGACAGGAATCAATGAGCAGTTCTTC. Its protein is CATSALTGINEQFF.

J is TRBJ1-2 and V is TRBV6-5; D possibly corresponds to TRBD1 (6 bases). The CDR3 totals 14 residues. Germline CDR1 is MNHEY and CDR2 is SVGAGI. Trimming cost V 7 bases and J 4 bases, with 16 bases left between them. The CDR3 DNA reads TGTGCCAGCACCCGAGCCCCGGACAGCTATGGCTACACCTTC. It encodes CASTRAPDSYGYTF.

This clone was picked up one time. The chain recombines TRBV7-2 with TRBJ1-2, with no clear D. The CDR3 consists of 13 residues. Germline CDR1 and CDR2: SGHTA and FQGNSA. The V and J ends lost 5 bases and 8 bases respectively, with 15 bases between them. CDR3: CASSQQNYGGYTF. In DNA form, the CDR3 reads TGTGCCAGCAGCCAACAAAACTACGGAGGCTACACCTTC. The full variable domain, its missing parts supplied by reference TRBV7-2 and TRBJ1-2, is GAGVSQSPSNKVTEKGKDVELRCDPISGHTALYWYRQSLGQGLEFLIYFQGNSAPDKSGLPSDRFSAERTGGSVSTLTIQRTQQEDSAVYLCASSQQNYGGYTFGSGTRLTVV.

V and J are TRBV30 and TRBJ2-5; possibly TRBD2 for D (5 bases). CDR3 size: 13 residues. Between the trimmed V and J ends, which lost 4 bases and 2 bases, there was a span of 11 bases. Germline assignment: CDR1 GTSNPN and CDR2 SVGIG (reference sequence). CDR3 bases: TGTGCCTGGAAGGGAGCGCCACAAGAGACCCAGTACTTC. Amino acids: CAWKGAPQETQYF.

This CDR3 is CASSTEIGTATDTQYF. CDR3 coding DNA: TGTGCCAGCAGCACAGAAATCGGGACAGCCACAGATACGCAGTATTTT. V usage is TRBV21-1 and J usage is TRBJ2-3; no DNA check was done on the table's D call, TRBD1. TRBV21-1 is an annotated pseudogene. The CDR3 covers 16 residues.

The rearrangement joins TRBV30 to TRBJ1-5, with no clear D. This CDR3 comprises 14 residues. Germline CDR1 GTSNPN, CDR2 SVGIG (reference sequence). V dropped 0 bases and J dropped 5 bases, with 11 bases sitting between them. The CDR3 nucleotides read TGTGCCTGGAGTGTAGATCAGGCCGATCAGCCCCAGCATTTT. Protein product: CAWSVDQADQPQHF. Based on the CDR3 plus reference TRBV30 and TRBJ1-5, the full variable domain is SQTIHQWPATLVQPVGSPLSLECTVEGTSNPNLYWYRQAAGRGLQLLFYSVGIGQISSEVPQNLSASRPQDRQFILSSKKLLLSDSGFYLCAWSVDQADQPQHFGDGTRLSIL.